Presented here are 14 T cell receptor beta chains from one specimen sequenced in a study of neurological immune-mediated disorders. TCRdb fed the 5' RACE reads into MiXCR, producing one record per CDR3 protein. This sample has tens of thousands of distinct CDR3 sequences, with roughly 3.8% found just once. The sequenced sample was PBMCs. The receptors come from a man aged 55 to 70 with multiple sclerosis.

This clonotype has just a few counts. CDR3 protein: CSARDPPKGQVAYGYTF. The DNA for the CDR3 is TGCAGTGCTAGAGATCCGCCTAAGGGACAGGTCGCGTATGGCTACACCTTC. The V gene is TRBV20-1, the J gene TRBJ1-2, with 8 bases aligning to TRBD1. There are 17 residues in the CDR3. The germline gives CDR1 DFQATT, CDR2 SNEGSKA (reference sequence). V was pared by 0 bases and J by 5 bases, with 14 bases of the junction left unmatched.

The chain recombines TRBV6-2 or TRBV6-3 with TRBJ2-4; D gene ambiguous. The V gene lost 0 bases and the J gene lost 1 base, with 10 bases spanning the gap. The CDR3 sequence is 16 residues long. The germline CDR1 and CDR2 sequences are MNHEY and SVGEGT. The CDR3 DNA sequence: TGTGCCAGCAGTTACTCCGAGATGGGGGCCAAAAACATTCAGTACTTC. Protein sequence: CASSYSEMGAKNIQYF.

This clonotype was seen ten or more times. The chain combines TRBV20-1 with TRBJ1-3; D might be TRBD1 (6 bases). Looked up from germline, CDR1 is DFQATT and CDR2 is SNEGSKA (reference sequence). The ends were cut back, 5 bases at V and 4 bases at J, with 15 bases in the middle. The CDR3 consists of 14 residues. The CDR3 region has the DNA TGCAGTGCTTCCGGACAGATTGGGGGAAACACCATATATTTT. Protein product: CSASGQIGGNTIYF.

This clonotype was observed at least ten times. The gene calls are TRBV12-3 or TRBV12-4 and TRBJ1-2; a weak D match, TRBD1 (6 bases). The CDR3 totals 12 residues. Trimming removed 5 bases at V and 7 bases at J, with 11 bases between. In DNA form, the CDR3 reads TGTGCCAGCAGTCCTAACAGGGCTGGCTACACCTTC. The encoded protein is CASSPNRAGYTF.

This clonotype was detected ten times or more. The J gene is TRBJ1-1, the V gene TRBV11-1, with D unclear. The CDR3 covers 14 residues. V lost 3 bases and J 0 bases, leaving 8 bases between the germline ends. Germline assignment: CDR1 SGHAT and CDR2 FQDESV (reference sequence). CDR3 coding DNA: TGTGCCAGCAGCTTGGCACAGCTGAACACTGAAGCTTTCTTT. Its protein is CASSLAQLNTEAFF.

This clonotype was detected only a few times. The rearrangement uses TRBV27 and TRBJ2-7, with D perhaps assigned TRBD1 or TRBD2 (7 bases each). This CDR3 comprises 14 residues. Between the trimmed V and J ends, which lost 5 bases and 7 bases, there was a span of 18 bases. Germline V gene sequence: CDR1 MNHEY, CDR2 SMNVEV (reference sequence). CDR3: CASSLRGGLREQYF. CDR3 sequence (DNA): TGTGCCAGCAGTCTCAGGGGGGGACTTCGGGAGCAGTACTTC.

This clonotype showed up many times. The J gene is TRBJ1-6, the V gene TRBV20-1; 7 bases agree with TRBD1. This CDR3 has 13 amino acids. Germline loops: CDR1 DFQATT, CDR2 SNEGSKA (reference sequence). Trimming cost V 3 bases and J 9 bases; bases outside gene matches: 5. The CDR3 sequence: CSASQTGISPLHF. DNA for the CDR3: TGCAGTGCTAGCCAGACAGGGATTTCACCCCTCCACTTT.

In its sample, this clonotype was seen many times. The chain links TRBV20-1 to TRBJ2-3; D is perhaps TRBD2 (7 bases). The germline V and J ends were trimmed by 0 bases and 0 bases, with 19 bases remaining between them. The CDR3 totals 18 residues. Germline CDR1 DFQATT, CDR2 SNEGSKA (reference sequence). The CDR3 spells CSARELGRGPASTDTQYF. In DNA, the CDR3 is TGCAGTGCTAGAGAACTTGGGCGGGGGCCCGCTAGCACAGATACGCAGTATTTT.

This clonotype was observed many times. The chain uses TRBV12-3 or TRBV12-4 and TRBJ1-1; D might be TRBD1 (5 bases). Trimming took 8 bases from V and 7 from J, leaving 17 bases between them. This CDR3 has 13 residues. The CDR3 coding sequence is TGTGCCAGCGAGTCTGGGGCTGATGTTGAAGCTTTCTTT. This gives the protein CASESGADVEAFF.

Many counts were recorded for this clonotype. The V gene is TRBV19, the J gene TRBJ2-7, with TRBD1 matching over 9 bases. The J segment lost 3 bases and the V segment lost 7 bases, leaving 7 bases of the junction unmatched. The germline V gene encodes CDR1 LNHDA and CDR2 SQIVND (reference sequence). This CDR3 contains 14 residues. The CDR3 nucleotides read TGTGCCAGTACCTCCGGGACAGGGAACTACGAGCAGTACTTC. This codes for CASTSGTGNYEQYF.

In this sample, this clonotype turned up many times. CDR3 region: CSVADGVWENYGYTF. The CDR3 bases are TGCAGCGTTGCTGATGGGGTATGGGAAAACTATGGCTACACCTTC. This chain joins TRBV29-1 and TRBJ1-2; D not resolved. The CDR3 sequence is 15 residues long. The V end lost 4 bases, the J end lost 2 bases, and 17 bases lay between the germline ends. Germline CDR1 reads SQVTM; CDR2 reads ANQGSEA.

Many counts were recorded for this clonotype. The CDR3 nucleotides read TGTGCCAGCAGCCCTAGCGGGGGATACAATGAGCAGTTCTTC. It yields the protein CASSPSGGYNEQFF. The chain employs TRBV6-2 or TRBV6-3 and TRBJ2-1; TRBD2 matches at 10 bases. With V trimmed by 6 bases and J by 4 bases, 3 bases remained unmatched. CDR3 length: 14 amino acids. Germline CDR1 is MNHEY and CDR2 is SVGEGT.

This clonotype was seen repeatedly, ten times or more. V is TRBV5-1 and J is TRBJ2-2, with D perhaps matching TRBD1 or TRBD2 (5 bases each). Between the trimmed V and J ends, which lost 0 bases and 1 base, there was a span of 7 bases. The germline CDR1 and CDR2 sequences are SGHRS and YFSETQ. CDR3 length equals 15 residues. CDR3 protein: CASSLGGENTGELFF. The CDR3 bases are TGCGCCAGCAGCTTGGGAGGGGAGAACACCGGGGAGCTGTTTTTT.

This clonotype showed up many times. The chain links TRBV7-8 to TRBJ2-7; possible D gene TRBD1, 6 bases. The V end was cut by 3 bases, the J end by 1 base, with 10 bases between. CDR1 is SGHVS and CDR2 is FQNEAQ in the germline V gene. This CDR3 comprises 14 residues. CDR3 DNA sequence: TGTGCCAGCAGCTTTTCAGGGGCGTCCTACGAGCAGTACTTC. Its protein product is CASSFSGASYEQYF.